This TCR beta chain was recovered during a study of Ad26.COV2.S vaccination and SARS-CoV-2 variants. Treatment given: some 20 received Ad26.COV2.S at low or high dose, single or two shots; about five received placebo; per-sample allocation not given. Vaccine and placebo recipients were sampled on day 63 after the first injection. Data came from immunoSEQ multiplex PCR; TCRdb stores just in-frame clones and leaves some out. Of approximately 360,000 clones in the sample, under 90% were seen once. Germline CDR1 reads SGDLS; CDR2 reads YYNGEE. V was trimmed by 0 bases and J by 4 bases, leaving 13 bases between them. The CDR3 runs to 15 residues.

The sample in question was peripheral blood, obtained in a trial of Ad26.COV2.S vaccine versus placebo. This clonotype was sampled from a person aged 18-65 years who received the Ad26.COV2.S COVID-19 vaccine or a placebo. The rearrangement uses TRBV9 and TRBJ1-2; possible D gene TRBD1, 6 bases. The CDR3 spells CASSVVTGPIYGYTF. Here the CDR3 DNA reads TGTGCCAGCAGCGTAGTGACAGGCCCTATCTATGGCTACACCTTC.